Each of the 10 T cell receptor beta chains below was sequenced from the same sample in a study of blood T cell repertoires in COVID-19. The protocol was immunoSEQ multiplex PCR, while the TCRdb copy is restricted to in-frame clones and leaves out a portion. Seen here are 200,000 to 250,000 clones, around four fifths observed once, and the top ten hold roughly 20%. Sequenced material: peripheral blood. The receptor set was obtained from a woman at least 80 years old with active or convalescent COVID-19.

Only one count was recorded for this clone. J is TRBJ2-1 and V is TRBV9; D may be TRBD1 (7 bases). Trimming left V 3 bases short and J 9 bases short, with 22 bases between. Germline V gene lookup returns CDR1 SGDLS and CDR2 YYNGEE. CDR3 length: 16 residues. CDR3 DNA sequence: TGTGCCAGCAGCGCCAGGGGGGTACAGACTAGTCCTGAGCAGTTCTTC. Translation gives CASSARGVQTSPEQFF.

The chain combines TRBV7-9 with TRBJ1-1; D gene unclear. Germline loops: CDR1 SEHNR, CDR2 FQNEAQ (reference sequence). Trimming took off 0 bases at V and 1 base at J, with 6 bases between the two ends. CDR3 length: 14 amino acids. This CDR3 reads CASSLASGNTEAFF. In DNA, the CDR3 is TGTGCCAGCAGCTTAGCATCCGGGAACACTGAAGCTTTCTTT.

CDR3 loop: CSANKGGQGNEKLFF. The DNA for the CDR3 is TGCAGCGCCAACAAAGGTGGACAGGGAAATGAAAAACTGTTTTTT. This chain links TRBV29-1 with TRBJ1-4; 8 bases fit TRBD1. CDR3 size: 15 residues. With 7 bases clipped from V and 5 bases from J, the junction kept 12 bases outside the gene matches. Germline V CDR1 and CDR2: SQVTM, ANQGSEA.

The chain has TRBV5-1 and TRBJ2-6; the D gene is possibly TRBD1 (5 bases). Germline assignment: CDR1 SGHRS and CDR2 YFSETQ. The CDR3 has 15 residues. With 4 bases removed from V and 0 bases from J, the gap between germline ends came to 8 bases. CDR3 loop: CASSRDSSGANVLTF. CDR3 bases: TGCGCCAGCAGCCGTGACAGCTCTGGGGCCAACGTCCTGACTTTC. The whole variable domain, filled in from reference TRBV5-1 and TRBJ2-6, reads KAGVTQTPRYLIKTRGQQVTLSCSPISGHRSVSWYQQTPGQGLQFLFEYFSETQRNKGNFPGRFSGRQFSNSRSEMNVSTLELGDSALYLCASSRDSSGANVLTFGAGSRLTVL.

The J gene is TRBJ2-7, the V gene TRBV15; 10 bases agree with TRBD2. Germline-derived CDR1 and CDR2 are LNHNV and YYDKDF (reference sequence). V lost 5 bases, J lost 3 bases, and 13 bases stayed unmatched. The CDR3 length is 17 residues. Written as DNA, the CDR3 is TGTGCCACCAGCTCCTTAAGACGGACTAGCGGACACTACGAGCAGTACTTC. As protein: CATSSLRRTSGHYEQYF.

CDR3 bases: TGTGCCAGCAGCTCACGAAAAGACAGGGTTGGCACCGGGGAGCTGTTTTTT. It yields the protein CASSSRKDRVGTGELFF. The V gene is TRBV5-4, the J gene TRBJ2-2, with 7 bases matching TRBD1. Germline CDR1 SGHNT, CDR2 YYREEE (reference sequence). V shed 3 bases and J 4 bases; nucleotides not matched to a gene: 12. The CDR3 contains 17 residues.

The chain carries TRBV4-1 and TRBJ2-2; the D gene is possibly TRBD1 (6 bases). Trimming left V 6 bases short and J 5 bases short, with 19 bases between. Germline values: CDR1 MGHRA, CDR2 YSYEKL. CDR3 length equals 16 residues. The CDR3 nucleotides read TGCGCCAGCAGTCCCAATCGACAGGAAACAACCGGGGAGCTGTTTTTT. Encoded protein: CASSPNRQETTGELFF.

Only a few counts were recorded for this clone. The rearrangement joins TRBV4-3 to TRBJ1-6; TRBD1 might be the D (6 bases). There are 16 residues in the CDR3. The germline V and J ends were trimmed by 3 bases and 8 bases, with 17 bases remaining between them. Germline assignment: CDR1 LGHNA and CDR2 YSLEER. The CDR3 loop is CASSQIAGDGYSPLHF. The CDR3 region has the DNA TGCGCCAGCAGCCAGATCGCAGGGGATGGTTATTCACCCCTCCACTTT.

This chain joins TRBV6-2 or TRBV6-3 and TRBJ2-7; 15 nucleotides align to TRBD2. CDR3 size: 16 residues. From germline, CDR1 is MNHEY and CDR2 SVGEGT. Trimming at V came to 5 bases and at J to 6 bases, leaving 8 bases not matched to a gene. CDR3 sequence reads: CASSPGLAGGKGEQYF. Written as DNA, the CDR3 is TGTGCCAGCAGTCCGGGACTAGCGGGAGGAAAGGGCGAGCAGTACTTC.

This clone was counted a single time. This specimen includes other DNA sequences encoding the same CDR3. The rearrangement uses TRBV28 and TRBJ2-5; D remains unclear. Germline CDR1 MDHEN, CDR2 SYDVKM. The CDR3 is 12 amino acids. Trimming left V 1 base short and J 2 bases short, with 2 bases between. Written as DNA, the CDR3 is TGTGCCAGCAGTTTATCTCAAGAGACCCAGTACTTC. Its protein product is CASSLSQETQYF.